The 2 T cell receptor beta chains listed next were all sequenced from one sample in a study of CXCR3-negative and CXCR3-positive naive CD8 T cells. The study's findings and limits: CXCR3-positive naive cells had TRB CDR3s that were more hydrophobic than CXCR3-negative naive cells had.

Antigen specificity for these receptors is unknown. 5' RACE with UMI labels generated the TRB cDNA libraries. From its re-call of the 5' RACE reads, TCRdb lists each CDR3 protein once, without DNA. Its listing shows about 50,000 distinct CDR3 sequences. Sample: naive CXCR3+ CD8+ T cells from blood. Subset indicated: CD45RO-CCR7+CD27+CD95- naive CD8+ T cells expressing CXCR3 (TNR3+). All receptors derive from a human donor in good health. Some clones in this sample may be carry-over from other donors' samples.

This chain joins TRBV4-1 and TRBJ2-2; TCRdb returns TRBD1, unconfirmable since there is no DNA. Germline loops: CDR1 MGHRA, CDR2 YSYEKL. The CDR3 is 14 amino acids. The CDR3: CASSQTGGWGELFF.

This chain joins TRBV28 and TRBJ2-4; TCRdb's D call, TRBD1, is unchecked because there is no DNA. The CDR3 loop spans 14 amino acids. The germline V gene has CDR1 MDHEN and CDR2 SYDVKM. This chain's CDR3 is CATVADWGKAIQYF.